This record looks at one T cell receptor beta chain sequence and its context. CDR1 is SGHRS and CDR2 is YFSETQ in the germline V gene. J gave up 4 bases and V 7 bases, and 13 bases lay outside the gene matches. This CDR3 comprises 15 residues. Method: immunoSEQ multiplex PCR; TCRdb's copy keeps in-frame clones and lacks some. The repertoire includes some 120,000 clones, about 88% of them detected once, and 1.1% sits in the top ten. These data belong to a study of cytomegalovirus exposure and HLA in healthy donors. The genes are TRBV5-1 and TRBJ2-5, with 7 positions matching TRBD2. The sequenced sample was PBMCs. The source of this sequence is a young woman in good health and CMV-seronegative. The CDR3 sequence: CASDPLGGLGETQYF. CDR3 coding DNA: TGCGCCAGCGACCCCTTGGGAGGGCTGGGAGAGACCCAGTACTTC.